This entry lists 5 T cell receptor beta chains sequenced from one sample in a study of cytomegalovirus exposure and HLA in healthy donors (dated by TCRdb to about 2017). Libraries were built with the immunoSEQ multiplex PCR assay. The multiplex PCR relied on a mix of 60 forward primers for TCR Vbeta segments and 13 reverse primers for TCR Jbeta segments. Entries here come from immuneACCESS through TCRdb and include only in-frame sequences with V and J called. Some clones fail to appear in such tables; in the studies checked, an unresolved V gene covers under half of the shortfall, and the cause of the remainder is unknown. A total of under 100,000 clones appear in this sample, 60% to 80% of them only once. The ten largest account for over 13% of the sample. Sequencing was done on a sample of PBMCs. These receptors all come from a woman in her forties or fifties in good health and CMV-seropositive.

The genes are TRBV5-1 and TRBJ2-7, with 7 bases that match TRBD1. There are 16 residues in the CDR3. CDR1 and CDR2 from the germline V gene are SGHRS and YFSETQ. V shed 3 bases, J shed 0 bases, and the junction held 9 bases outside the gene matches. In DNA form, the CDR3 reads TGCGCCAGCAGCTCCCGATTGGGACAGCACTCCTACGAGCAGTACTTC. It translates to CASSSRLGQHSYEQYF.

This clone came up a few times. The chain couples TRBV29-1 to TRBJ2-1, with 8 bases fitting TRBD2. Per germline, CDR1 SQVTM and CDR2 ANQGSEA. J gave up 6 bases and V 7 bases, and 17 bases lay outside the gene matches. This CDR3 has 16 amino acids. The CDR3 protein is CSAGPRSGRPANEQFF. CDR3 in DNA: TGCAGCGCGGGACCCCGCAGCGGGAGACCGGCCAATGAGCAGTTCTTC.

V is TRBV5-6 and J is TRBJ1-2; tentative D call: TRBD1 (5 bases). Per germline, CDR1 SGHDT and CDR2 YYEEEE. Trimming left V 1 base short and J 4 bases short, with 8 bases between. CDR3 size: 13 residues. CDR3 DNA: TGTGCCAGCAGCTTGCAGGGCGGCTATGGCTACACCTTC. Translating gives CASSLQGGYGYTF.

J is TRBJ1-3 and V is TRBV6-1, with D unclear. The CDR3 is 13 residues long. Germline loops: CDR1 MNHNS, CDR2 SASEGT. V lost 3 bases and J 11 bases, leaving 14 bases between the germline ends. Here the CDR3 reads CASSDVIGSAIYF. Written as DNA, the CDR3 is TGTGCCAGCAGTGATGTTATTGGGAGTGCCATATATTTT.

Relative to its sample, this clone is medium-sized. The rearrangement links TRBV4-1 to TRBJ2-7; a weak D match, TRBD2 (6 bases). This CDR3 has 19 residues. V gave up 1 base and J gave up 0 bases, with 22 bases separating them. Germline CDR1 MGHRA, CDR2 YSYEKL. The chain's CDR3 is CASSQVELASDHFSYEQYF. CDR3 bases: TGCGCCAGCAGCCAAGTGGAACTAGCAAGTGATCATTTCTCCTACGAGCAGTACTTC.